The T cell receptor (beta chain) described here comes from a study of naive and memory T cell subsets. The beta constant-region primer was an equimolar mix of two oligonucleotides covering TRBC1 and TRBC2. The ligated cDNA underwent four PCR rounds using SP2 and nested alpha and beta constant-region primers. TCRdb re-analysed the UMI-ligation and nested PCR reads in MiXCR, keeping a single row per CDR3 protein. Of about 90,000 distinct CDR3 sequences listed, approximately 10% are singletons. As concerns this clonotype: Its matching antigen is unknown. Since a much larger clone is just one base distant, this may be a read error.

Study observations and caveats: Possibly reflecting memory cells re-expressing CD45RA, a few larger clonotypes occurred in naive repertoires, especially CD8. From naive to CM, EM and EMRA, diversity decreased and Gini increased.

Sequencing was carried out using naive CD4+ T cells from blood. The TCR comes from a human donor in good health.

As DNA, the CDR3 is TGTGCCAGCAGCGCAACCGGGAATCAGCCCCAGCATTTT. As protein: CASSATGNQPQHF. The rearrangement joins TRBV11-1 to TRBJ1-5; D ambiguous. The germline gives CDR1 SGHAT, CDR2 FQDESV (reference sequence). The CDR3 runs to 13 residues. V lost 5 bases, J lost 4 bases, and 9 bases lay in between.